This entry lists 21 T cell receptor beta chains sequenced from one sample in a study of T-cell reconstitution after alpha-beta-depleted transplantation in children. Unique molecular identifiers were incorporated into the prepared TCRbeta library. Each CDR3 protein is one row after TCRdb ran MiXCR on the PCR reads. Of around 580,000 distinct CDR3 sequences listed, more than 20% are singletons. The sample consisted of PBMCs, taken before TCRalphabeta/CD19-depleted stem cell transplant. These receptors originate from a boy younger than two with Wiskott-Aldrich syndrome, due to receive a stem cell transplant.

The gene calls are TRBV10-3 and TRBJ2-1, with 10 bases that match TRBD1. The CDR3 has 14 amino acids. Germline CDR1 is ENHRY and CDR2 is SYGVKD. V gave up 6 bases and J gave up 5 bases; unmatched junction bases: 4. CDR3 bases: TGTGCCATCAGGTCCGGGACAGGGGACAATGAGCAGTTCTTC. It translates to CAIRSGTGDNEQFF.

This clonotype was seen more than once but under ten times. CDR3 bases: TGCGCCAGCAGCTTGGGGACTAGCGGGGGGAATTACAATGAGCAGTTCTTC. Residues: CASSLGTSGGNYNEQFF. The chain is built from TRBV5-1 and TRBJ2-1; 14 bases fit TRBD2. Looked up from germline, CDR1 is SGHRS and CDR2 is YFSETQ. The CDR3 has 17 residues. Germline trimming cut 0 bases from V and 4 bases from J; bases unmatched to any gene: 3.

The chain recombines TRBV24-1 with TRBJ2-1; D might be TRBD2 (6 bases). The CDR3 sequence is 15 residues long. The V and J ends lost 4 bases and 6 bases respectively, with 15 bases between them. The germline V gene encodes CDR1 KGHDR and CDR2 SFDVKD. DNA of the CDR3: TGTGCCACCAGTGACCCCGCGGAGGGAAGCAATGAGCAGTTCTTC. Translated, it gives CATSDPAEGSNEQFF.

The chain carries TRBV7-3 and TRBJ2-2, with 8 bases lining up with TRBD1. The CDR3 is 15 amino acids. The V gene end was trimmed by 5 bases and the J gene end by 7 bases; junction bases not matched to a gene: 9. The germline CDR1 and CDR2 sequences are SGHTA and FQGTGA. CDR3 loop: CASSPDRERFGELFF. CDR3 coding DNA: TGTGCCAGCAGCCCGGACAGGGAAAGGTTCGGGGAGCTGTTTTTT.

This clonotype was observed a few times. The chain joins TRBV4-1 to TRBJ2-1; D is possibly TRBD1 or TRBD2 (6 bases each). The germline gives CDR1 MGHRA, CDR2 YSYEKL. Trimming took off 5 bases at V and 7 bases at J, with 18 bases between the two ends. This CDR3 has 15 residues. The CDR3 nucleotides are TGCGCCAGCAGCTGGAGGGGGACTGACCAAAATGAGCAGTTCTTC. As protein: CASSWRGTDQNEQFF.

This chain links TRBV20-1 with TRBJ1-1; D unresolved. The V gene lost 0 bases and the J gene lost 11 bases, with 19 bases spanning the gap. Germline V gives CDR1 DFQATT, CDR2 SNEGSKA (reference sequence). This CDR3 comprises 14 residues. Here the CDR3 reads CSARDTQRVYGAFF. The CDR3 DNA reads as TGCAGTGCTAGAGATACTCAAAGGGTGTACGGGGCTTTCTTT.

The rearrangement joins TRBV5-1 to TRBJ2-1, with D hard to call. CDR3 length: 13 residues. V lost 5 bases to trimming and J lost 9 bases, with 15 bases between them. The germline CDR1 and CDR2 sequences are SGHRS and YFSETQ. The CDR3 loop reads CASSSDLIGEQFF. As DNA, the CDR3 is TGCGCCAGCAGTTCCGATCTAATCGGTGAGCAGTTCTTC.

This clonotype turned up a few times. This chain uses TRBV20-1 with TRBJ2-1; 12 bases agree with TRBD2. This CDR3 contains 15 residues. The ends lost 0 bases at V and 9 bases at J; junction bases unmatched: 6. CDR1 and CDR2 from the germline V gene are DFQATT and SNEGSKA (reference sequence). In DNA, the CDR3 is TGCAGTGCTAGAGATAGGCTAGCGGGAGGGATTGAGCAGTTCTTC. Protein product: CSARDRLAGGIEQFF.

The V call is TRBV18, the J call TRBJ1-2; no clear D. The V gene's germline CDR1 is KGHSH and CDR2 LQKENI. The CDR3 covers 14 residues. V shed 1 base and J shed 4 bases, with 10 bases lying between them. CDR3 nucleotide sequence: TGTGCCAGCTCACCACAGACTCTCGGCTATGGCTACACCTTC. Translation gives CASSPQTLGYGYTF.

The chain has TRBV19 and TRBJ2-7, with 7 positions matching TRBD2. V was clipped by 2 bases and J by 4 bases; unmatched bases: 8. The CDR3 covers 15 residues. The germline V gene encodes CDR1 LNHDA and CDR2 SQIVND (reference sequence). As DNA, the CDR3 is TGTGCCAGTAGTATATCCGGCGGGAGTTGGTACGAGCAGTACTTC. It translates to CASSISGGSWYEQYF. Based on the CDR3 plus reference TRBV19 and TRBJ2-7, the full variable domain is DGGITQSPKYLFRKEGQNVTLSCEQNLNHDAMYWYRQDPGQGLRLIYYSQIVNDFQKGDIAEGYSVSREKKESFPLTVTSAQKNPTAFYLCASSISGGSWYEQYFGPGTRLTVT.

In this sample, this clonotype turned up a few times. V and J are TRBV4-1 and TRBJ1-1, with 12 bases aligning to TRBD1. The CDR3 is made up of 16 amino acids. With V trimmed by 4 bases and J by 3 bases, 6 bases remained unmatched. Per the germline V gene, CDR1 is MGHRA and CDR2 is YSYEKL. CDR3 residues: CASSPGTGGADTEAFF. In nucleotides, the CDR3 is TGCGCCAGCAGCCCCGGGACAGGGGGCGCTGACACTGAAGCTTTCTTT.

This clonotype has only one observation. The rearrangement uses TRBV18 and TRBJ2-1; D not certain. The CDR3 extends over 14 amino acids. Germline assignment: CDR1 KGHSH and CDR2 LQKENI. Trimming stripped 4 bases from V and 6 bases from J, with 13 bases between. The CDR3 is CASSQKAVGNEQFF. CDR3 coding DNA: TGTGCCAGCTCACAAAAGGCTGTAGGCAATGAGCAGTTCTTC.

The rearrangement links TRBV27 to TRBJ2-7, with D perhaps TRBD2 (5 bases). V was clipped by 5 bases and J by 0 bases, with 23 bases between them. The CDR3 runs to 18 residues. CDR1 is MNHEY and CDR2 is SMNVEV in the germline V gene (reference sequence). The CDR3 here is CASSLGGGNAASSYEQYF. The CDR3 nucleotides are TGTGCCAGCAGTCTGGGTGGAGGTAACGCGGCTAGCTCCTACGAGCAGTACTTC.

For this clonotype: The germline gene is not matched at one end of the junction; a read error may be the cause. The chain has TRBV4-1 and TRBJ2-2, with TRBD2 matching 11 bases. Per germline, CDR1 MGHRA and CDR2 YSYEKL. This CDR3 is built from 16 residues. CDR3 residues: CASSQRLAGNPGELFF. DNA for the CDR3: TGCGCCAGCAGCCAAAGACTAGCGGGGAACCCCGGGGAGCTGTTTTTT.

V and J are TRBV5-1 and TRBJ1-1, with 10 bases identical to TRBD1. The CDR3 is made up of 15 amino acids. Germline CDR1 is SGHRS and CDR2 is YFSETQ. V was pared by 4 bases and J by 11 bases, with 14 bases of the junction left unmatched. The CDR3 sequence: CASSPQGQGPPVAFF. CDR3 nucleotides: TGCGCCAGCAGCCCTCAGGGACAGGGGCCTCCGGTCGCTTTCTTT.

The chain links TRBV7-2 to TRBJ2-7; 7 nucleotides agree with TRBD2. This CDR3 has 15 amino acids. J was trimmed by 6 bases and V by 4 bases; bases with no gene match: 12. Per germline, CDR1 SGHTA and CDR2 FQGNSA. The CDR3 DNA is TGTGCCAGCAGCTCGTTTCTGGCGGGAGTATTCGAGCAGTACTTC. Protein: CASSSFLAGVFEQYF.

The chain employs TRBV4-2 and TRBJ2-1; D unresolved. Germline V gives CDR1 LGHNA, CDR2 YNFKEQ. CDR3 length equals 15 residues. V dropped 0 bases and J dropped 3 bases, with 9 bases sitting between them. This CDR3 reads CASSQDFRNYNEQFF. The DNA for the CDR3 is TGTGCCAGCAGCCAAGATTTCCGGAACTACAATGAGCAGTTCTTC.

The rearrangement uses TRBV12-3 or TRBV12-4 and TRBJ2-5, with 8 bases that match TRBD2. The CDR3 covers 13 residues. The V and J ends lost 5 bases and 2 bases, in that order; junction bases with no gene match: 1. The CDR3 bases are TGTGCCAGCAGTGGGACTAGACAAGAGACCCAGTACTTC. This codes for CASSGTRQETQYF.

This rearrangement joins TRBV4-2 to TRBJ2-1, with 10 bases identical to TRBD2. Per the germline V gene, CDR1 is LGHNA and CDR2 is YNFKEQ. This CDR3 spans 21 amino acids. With 0 bases clipped from V and 4 bases from J, the junction kept 18 bases outside the gene matches. The chain's CDR3 is CASSQDRYGSGRPAPYNEQFF. The CDR3 coding sequence is TGTGCCAGCAGCCAAGATAGGTACGGTAGCGGGAGGCCAGCACCTTACAATGAGCAGTTCTTC.

This clonotype showed up just a few times. This rearrangement joins TRBV12-3 or TRBV12-4 to TRBJ1-1; no firm D call. The CDR3 covers 12 residues. Trimming removed 3 bases from V and 11 bases from J, with 13 bases in between. The CDR3 loop is CASSLKGWRAFF. Here the CDR3 DNA reads TGTGCCAGCAGTTTGAAGGGCTGGAGGGCTTTCTTT.

The chain combines TRBV12-3 or TRBV12-4 with TRBJ2-7, with a possible D match to TRBD2 (5 bases). V dropped 5 bases and J dropped 3 bases, with 11 bases sitting between them. CDR3 size: 13 residues. CDR3 region: CASSGEIFYEQYF. The CDR3 DNA sequence: TGTGCCAGCAGTGGGGAGATCTTCTACGAGCAGTACTTC.